The 9 T cell receptor beta chains in this list originate from one sample, sequenced in a study of STAT3 mutations in large granular lymphocyte leukemia. Regarding the study as a whole: At least one immunodominant TCR beta clonotype appeared in every T-cell large granular lymphocyte leukemia patient.

For these TCRs, the target antigens are not known. Profiled with immunoSEQ multiplex PCR; TCRdb holds only in-frame clones, not every one. The data show about 24,000 clones, about 94% seen once. Sequencing was carried out using peripheral blood mononuclear cells. The receptor set was obtained from a man in his forties with T-cell large granular lymphocyte leukemia. Some clones in this sample may be carry-over from other donors' samples.

The rearrangement joins TRBV4-2 to TRBJ1-1; D ambiguous. With 2 bases removed from V and 2 bases from J, the gap between germline ends came to 12 bases. Germline V gene lookup returns CDR1 LGHNA and CDR2 YNFKEQ. The CDR3 consists of 15 residues. The CDR3 here is CASSQKAPLNTEAFF. For the CDR3, the DNA is TGTGCCAGCAGCCAAAAGGCCCCGCTTAACACTGAAGCTTTCTTT.

The chain couples TRBV21-1 to TRBJ1-1; the table's D call, TRBD1, was not checked against the DNA. TRBV21-1 is reported as a pseudogene. The CDR3 has 17 residues. CDR3 sequence reads: CASSKAIPTGGWSEAFF. In nucleotides, the CDR3 is TGTGCCAGCAGCAAAGCGATCCCGACAGGGGGTTGGTCTGAAGCTTTCTTT.

The rearrangement joins TRBV7-9 to TRBJ2-5; D gene unclear. With 2 bases removed from V and 5 bases from J, the gap between germline ends came to 6 bases. CDR3 size: 12 residues. Germline CDR1 reads SEHNR; CDR2 reads FQNEAQ (reference sequence). Here the CDR3 DNA reads TGTGCCAGCAGCTTAAATGTGGAGACCCAGTACTTC. It translates to CASSLNVETQYF. The variable domain in full, completed from reference TRBV7-9 and TRBJ2-5, reads DTGVSQNPRHKITKRGQNVTFRCDPISEHNRLYWYRQTLGQGPEFLTYFQNEAQLEKSRLLSDRFSAERPKGSFSTLEIQRTEQGDSAMYLCASSLNVETQYFGPGTRLLVL.

The chain has TRBV7-9 and TRBJ1-1; weak D call: TRBD1 (6 bases). The CDR3 has 13 amino acids. Germline values: CDR1 SEHNR, CDR2 FQNEAQ (reference sequence). Deletions cut 2 bases from V and 9 bases from J, with 13 bases between. CDR3 sequence: CASSLQGRNKAFF. Written as DNA, the CDR3 is TGTGCCAGCAGCTTACAGGGGAGAAACAAAGCTTTCTTT.

The sample holds one count of this clone. The chain uses TRBV7-2 and TRBJ1-2; D is unclear. Germline V gene lookup returns CDR1 SGHTA and CDR2 FQGNSA. The CDR3 extends over 15 amino acids. Trimming left V 5 bases short and J 0 bases short, with 13 bases between. CDR3: CASSKSPESNYGYTF. As DNA, the CDR3 is TGTGCCAGCAGCAAGTCCCCGGAATCTAACTATGGCTACACCTTC.

The chain uses TRBV5-1 and TRBJ1-1; TRBD1 aligns across 7 bases. J gave up 2 bases and V 2 bases, and 6 bases lay outside the gene matches. This CDR3 region has 15 residues. CDR1 and CDR2 (germline): SGHRS, YFSETQ. CDR3 sequence reads: CASSFGDRANTEAFF. Here the CDR3 DNA reads TGCGCCAGCAGCTTTGGAGACAGGGCAAACACTGAAGCTTTCTTT.

The V call is TRBV7-9, the J call TRBJ1-5; the D is unclear. The length of the CDR3 is 13 residues. V shed 0 bases and J shed 1 base, with 1 base lying between them. Germline V gene sequence: CDR1 SEHNR, CDR2 FQNEAQ (reference sequence). DNA of the CDR3: TGTGCCAGCAGCTTAGCCAGCAATCAGCCCCAGCATTTT. It yields the protein CASSLASNQPQHF.

This clone appeared a few times. This chain uses TRBV2 with TRBJ1-6; no definite D call. The germline V gene has CDR1 SNHLY and CDR2 FYNNEI. This CDR3 contains 14 residues. Trimming removed 4 bases at V and 3 bases at J, with 7 bases between. CDR3 amino acids: CASSGGSYNSPLHF. In DNA, the CDR3 is TGTGCCAGCAGTGGTGGCAGCTATAATTCACCCCTCCACTTT.

The chain links TRBV4-3 to TRBJ1-5, with D unresolved. Germline CDR1 reads LGHNA; CDR2 reads YSLEER. V was shortened by 0 bases and J by 8 bases, with 11 bases between the two germline ends. The length of the CDR3 is 14 residues. CDR3 loop: CASSQDGLGKPQHF. CDR3 nucleotides: TGCGCCAGCAGCCAAGATGGTCTAGGGAAGCCCCAGCATTTT.